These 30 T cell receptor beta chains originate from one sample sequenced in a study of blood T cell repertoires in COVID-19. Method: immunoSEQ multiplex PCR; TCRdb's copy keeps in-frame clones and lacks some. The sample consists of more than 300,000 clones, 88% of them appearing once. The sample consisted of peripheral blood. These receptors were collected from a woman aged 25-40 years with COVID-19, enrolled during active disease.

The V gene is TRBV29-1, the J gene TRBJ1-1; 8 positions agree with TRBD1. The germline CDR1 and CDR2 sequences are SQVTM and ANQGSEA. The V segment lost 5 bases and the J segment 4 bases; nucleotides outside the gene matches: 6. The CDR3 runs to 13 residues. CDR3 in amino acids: CSVRTGLPTEAFF. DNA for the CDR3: TGCAGCGTTCGGACAGGGTTGCCCACTGAAGCTTTCTTT.

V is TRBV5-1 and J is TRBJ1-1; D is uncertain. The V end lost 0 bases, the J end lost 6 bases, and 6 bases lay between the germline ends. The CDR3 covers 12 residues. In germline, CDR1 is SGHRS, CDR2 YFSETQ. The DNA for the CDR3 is TGCGCCAGCAGCTTGGGGAGTGCTGAAGCTTTCTTT. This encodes CASSLGSAEAFF. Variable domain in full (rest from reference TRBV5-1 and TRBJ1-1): KAGVTQTPRYLIKTRGQQVTLSCSPISGHRSVSWYQQTPGQGLQFLFEYFSETQRNKGNFPGRFSGRQFSNSRSEMNVSTLELGDSALYLCASSLGSAEAFFGQGTRLTVV.

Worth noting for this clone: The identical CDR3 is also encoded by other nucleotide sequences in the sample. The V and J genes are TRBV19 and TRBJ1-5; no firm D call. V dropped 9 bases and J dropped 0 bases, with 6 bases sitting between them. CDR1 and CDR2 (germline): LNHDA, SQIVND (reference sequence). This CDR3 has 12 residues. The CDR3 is CASRHSNQPQHF. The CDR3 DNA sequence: TGTGCCAGCCGACATAGCAATCAGCCCCAGCATTTT. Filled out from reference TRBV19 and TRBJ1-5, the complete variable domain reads DGGITQSPKYLFRKEGQNVTLSCEQNLNHDAMYWYRQDPGQGLRLIYYSQIVNDFQKGDIAEGYSVSREKKESFPLTVTSAQKNPTAFYLCASRHSNQPQHFGDGTRLSIL.

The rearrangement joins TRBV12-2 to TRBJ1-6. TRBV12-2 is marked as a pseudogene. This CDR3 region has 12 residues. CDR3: CASRPSSGPLHF. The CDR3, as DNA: TGTGCAAGTCGCCCTAGCTCCGGACCCCTCCACTTT.

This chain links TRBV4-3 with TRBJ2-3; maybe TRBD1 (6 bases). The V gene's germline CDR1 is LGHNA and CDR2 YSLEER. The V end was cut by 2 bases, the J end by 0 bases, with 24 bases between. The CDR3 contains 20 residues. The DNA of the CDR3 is TGCGCCAGCAGCCAAAAGGTCATTGTAGGCAGGGGACCTAGCACAGATACGCAGTATTTT. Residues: CASSQKVIVGRGPSTDTQYF.

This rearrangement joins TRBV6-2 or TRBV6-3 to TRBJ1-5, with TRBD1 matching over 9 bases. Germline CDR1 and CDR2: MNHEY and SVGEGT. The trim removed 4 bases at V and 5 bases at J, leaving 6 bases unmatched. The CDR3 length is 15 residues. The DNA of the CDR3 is TGTGCCAGCAGTTTAACAGGGGGCGAGGATCAGCCCCAGCATTTT. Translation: CASSLTGGEDQPQHF.

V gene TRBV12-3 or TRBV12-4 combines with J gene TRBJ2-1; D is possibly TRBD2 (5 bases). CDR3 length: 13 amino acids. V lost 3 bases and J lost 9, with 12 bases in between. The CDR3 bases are TGTGCCAGCAGTTTTTTCGGGGTGGGTGAGCAGTTCTTC. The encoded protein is CASSFFGVGEQFF.

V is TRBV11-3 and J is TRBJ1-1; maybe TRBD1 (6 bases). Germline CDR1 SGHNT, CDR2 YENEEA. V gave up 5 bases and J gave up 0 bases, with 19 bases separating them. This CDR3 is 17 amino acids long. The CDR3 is CASSTLARGAMNTEAFF. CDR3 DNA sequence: TGTGCCAGCAGCACCCTGGCCCGGGGGGCCATGAACACTGAAGCTTTCTTT.

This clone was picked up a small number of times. CDR3 in DNA: TGCGCCAGCAGTGAAAGTTCGCAGGGGAGCCAGCCCCAGCATTTT. Translation: CASSESSQGSQPQHF. This chain uses TRBV10-2 with TRBJ1-5; perhaps TRBD1 as D (6 bases). Germline V lookup: CDR1 WSHSY, CDR2 SAAADI. V lost 3 bases, J lost 7 bases, and 16 bases lay in between. The CDR3 sequence is 15 residues long.

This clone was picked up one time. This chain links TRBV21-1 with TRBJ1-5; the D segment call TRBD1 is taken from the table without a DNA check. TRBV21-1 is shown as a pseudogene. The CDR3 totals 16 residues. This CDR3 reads CASSKGIGQGNQPQHF. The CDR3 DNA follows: TGTGCCAGCAGCAAAGGGATAGGACAGGGCAATCAGCCCCAGCATTTT.

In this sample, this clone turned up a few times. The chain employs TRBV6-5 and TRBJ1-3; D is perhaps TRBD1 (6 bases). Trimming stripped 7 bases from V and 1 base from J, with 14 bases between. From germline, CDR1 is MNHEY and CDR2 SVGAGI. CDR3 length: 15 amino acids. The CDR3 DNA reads TGTGCCAGCACAAACAGAGGGGGATCTGGAAACACCATATATTTT. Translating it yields CASTNRGGSGNTIYF.

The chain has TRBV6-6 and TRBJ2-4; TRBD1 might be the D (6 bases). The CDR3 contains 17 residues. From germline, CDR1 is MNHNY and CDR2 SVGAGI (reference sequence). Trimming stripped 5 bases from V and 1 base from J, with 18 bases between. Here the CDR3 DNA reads TGTGCCAGCAGTCAGCCCTGGGCAACAGGGGCCAAAAACATTCAGTACTTC. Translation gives CASSQPWATGAKNIQYF.

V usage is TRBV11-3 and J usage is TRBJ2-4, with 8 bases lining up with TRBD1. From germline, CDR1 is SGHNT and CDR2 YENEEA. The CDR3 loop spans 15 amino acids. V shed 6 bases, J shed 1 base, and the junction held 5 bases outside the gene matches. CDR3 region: CASRMTGEAKNIQYF. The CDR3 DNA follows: TGTGCCAGCAGGATGACAGGGGAGGCCAAAAACATTCAGTACTTC.

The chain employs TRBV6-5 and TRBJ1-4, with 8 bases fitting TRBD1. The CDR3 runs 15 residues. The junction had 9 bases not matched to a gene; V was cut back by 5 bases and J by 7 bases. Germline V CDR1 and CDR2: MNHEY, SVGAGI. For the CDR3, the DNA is TGTGCCAGCAGTAGAAGCAGGGGGCCGAGTGAAAAACTGTTTTTT. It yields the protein CASSRSRGPSEKLFF.

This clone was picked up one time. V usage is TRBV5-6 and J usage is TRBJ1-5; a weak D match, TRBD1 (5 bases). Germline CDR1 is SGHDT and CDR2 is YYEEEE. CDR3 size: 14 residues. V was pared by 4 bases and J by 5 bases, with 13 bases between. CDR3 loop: CASSLGRGDQPQHF. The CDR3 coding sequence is TGTGCCAGCAGCCTCGGGAGGGGAGATCAGCCCCAGCATTTT.

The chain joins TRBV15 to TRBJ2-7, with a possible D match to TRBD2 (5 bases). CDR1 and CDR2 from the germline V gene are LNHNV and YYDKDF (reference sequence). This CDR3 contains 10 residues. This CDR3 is CATSRADWNV. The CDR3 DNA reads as TGTGCCACCAGCAGGGCGGACTGGAACGTC.

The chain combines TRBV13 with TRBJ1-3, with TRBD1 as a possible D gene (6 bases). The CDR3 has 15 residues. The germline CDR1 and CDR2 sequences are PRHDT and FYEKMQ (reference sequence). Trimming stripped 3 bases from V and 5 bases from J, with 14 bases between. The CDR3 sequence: CASSFTGMGRNTIYF. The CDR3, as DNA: TGTGCCAGCAGCTTTACAGGGATGGGAAGAAACACCATATATTTT.

The CDR3, as DNA: TGTGCCAGCAGCTTAGCGTTCAGGGGCTCTGACTATGGCTACACCTTC. Its translation is CASSLAFRGSDYGYTF. The rearrangement uses TRBV7-2 and TRBJ1-2; a weak D match, TRBD1 (6 bases). V was cut by 0 bases and J by 3 bases, with 14 bases left in between. The CDR3 runs to 16 residues. Germline CDR1 SGHTA, CDR2 FQGNSA.

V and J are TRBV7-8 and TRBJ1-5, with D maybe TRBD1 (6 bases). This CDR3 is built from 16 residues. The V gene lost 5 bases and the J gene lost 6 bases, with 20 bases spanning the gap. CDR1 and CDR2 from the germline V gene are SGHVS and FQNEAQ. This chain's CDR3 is CASSTPGHRVAQPQHF. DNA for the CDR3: TGTGCCAGCAGCACACCCGGCCACAGGGTCGCTCAGCCCCAGCATTTT.

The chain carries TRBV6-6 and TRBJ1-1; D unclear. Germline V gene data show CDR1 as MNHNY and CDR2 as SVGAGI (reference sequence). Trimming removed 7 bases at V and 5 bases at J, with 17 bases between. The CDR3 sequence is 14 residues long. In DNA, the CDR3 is TGTGCCAGCACGCAGGCCCCTGGATGGACTGAAGCTTTCTTT. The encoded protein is CASTQAPGWTEAFF.

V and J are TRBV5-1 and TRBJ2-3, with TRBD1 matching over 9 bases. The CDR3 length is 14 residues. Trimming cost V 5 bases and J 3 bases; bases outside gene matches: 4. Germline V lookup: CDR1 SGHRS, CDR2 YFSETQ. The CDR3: CASRTGTGTDTQYF. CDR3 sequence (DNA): TGCGCCAGCAGAACCGGGACAGGGACAGATACGCAGTATTTT.

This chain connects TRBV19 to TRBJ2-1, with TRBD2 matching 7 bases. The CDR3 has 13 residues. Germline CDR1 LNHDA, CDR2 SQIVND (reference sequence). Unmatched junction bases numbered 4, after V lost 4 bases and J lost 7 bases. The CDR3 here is CASSNDGGNEQFF. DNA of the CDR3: TGTGCCAGTAGTAACGACGGGGGGAATGAGCAGTTCTTC.

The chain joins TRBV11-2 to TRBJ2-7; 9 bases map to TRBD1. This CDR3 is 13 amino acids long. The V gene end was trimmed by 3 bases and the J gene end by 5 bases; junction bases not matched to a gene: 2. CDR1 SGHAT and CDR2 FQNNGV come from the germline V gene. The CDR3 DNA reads TGTGCCAGCAGCTTCGGACAGGGGAACGAGCAGTACGTC. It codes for CASSFGQGNEQYV.

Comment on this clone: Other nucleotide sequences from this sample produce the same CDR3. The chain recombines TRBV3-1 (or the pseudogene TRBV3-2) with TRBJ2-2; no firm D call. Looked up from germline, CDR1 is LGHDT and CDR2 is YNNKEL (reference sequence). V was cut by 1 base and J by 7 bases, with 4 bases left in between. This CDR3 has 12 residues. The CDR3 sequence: CASSQVLGELFF. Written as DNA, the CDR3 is TGTGCCAGCAGCCAAGTTCTCGGGGAGCTGTTTTTT.

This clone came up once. The CDR3 DNA follows: TGCGCCAGCAGCCAAGGTACTAGGCGTGAGGGAGATACGCAGTATTTT. This translates into CASSQGTRREGDTQYF. The chain recombines TRBV4-1 with TRBJ2-3; weak D call: TRBD2 (5 bases). Trimming pared 1 base from V and 5 bases from J, leaving 16 bases between. The germline V gene has CDR1 MGHRA and CDR2 YSYEKL. The CDR3 loop spans 16 amino acids.

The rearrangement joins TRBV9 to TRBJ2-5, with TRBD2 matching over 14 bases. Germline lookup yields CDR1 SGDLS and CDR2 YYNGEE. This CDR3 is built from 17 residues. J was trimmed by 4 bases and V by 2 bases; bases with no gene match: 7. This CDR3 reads CASSVRLAGGLLETQYF. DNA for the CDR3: TGTGCCAGCAGCGTCCGACTAGCGGGGGGGCTATTAGAGACCCAGTACTTC. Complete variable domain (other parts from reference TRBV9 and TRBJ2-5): DSGVTQTPKHLITATGQRVTLRCSPRSGDLSVYWYQQSLDQGLQFLIQYYNGEERAKGNILERFSAQQFPDLHSELNLSSLELGDSALYFCASSVRLAGGLLETQYFGPGTRLLVL.

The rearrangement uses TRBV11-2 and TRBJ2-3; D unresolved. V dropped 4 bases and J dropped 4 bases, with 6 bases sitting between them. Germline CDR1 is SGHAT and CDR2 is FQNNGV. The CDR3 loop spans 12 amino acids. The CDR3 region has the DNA TGTGCCAGCAGCTCCGTTGCAGATACGCAGTATTTT. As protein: CASSSVADTQYF.

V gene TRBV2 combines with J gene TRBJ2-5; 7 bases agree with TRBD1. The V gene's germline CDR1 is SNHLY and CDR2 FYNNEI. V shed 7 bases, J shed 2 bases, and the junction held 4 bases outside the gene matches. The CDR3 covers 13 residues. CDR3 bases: TGTGCCAGCAAAATCAGGGGGCAAGAGACCCAGTACTTC. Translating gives CASKIRGQETQYF.

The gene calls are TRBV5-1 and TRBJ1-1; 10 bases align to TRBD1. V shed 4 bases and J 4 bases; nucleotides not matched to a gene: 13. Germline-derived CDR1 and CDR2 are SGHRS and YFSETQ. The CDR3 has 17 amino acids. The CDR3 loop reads CASSIRQGASTGTEAFF. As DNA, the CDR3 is TGCGCCAGCAGCATAAGACAGGGGGCGTCCACGGGCACTGAAGCTTTCTTT.

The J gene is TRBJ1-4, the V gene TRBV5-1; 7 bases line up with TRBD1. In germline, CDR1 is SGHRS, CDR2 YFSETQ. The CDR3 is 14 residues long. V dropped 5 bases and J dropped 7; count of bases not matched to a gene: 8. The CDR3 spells CASSPGTDFEKLFF. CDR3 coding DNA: TGCGCCAGCAGTCCCGGGACAGACTTTGAAAAACTGTTTTTT.